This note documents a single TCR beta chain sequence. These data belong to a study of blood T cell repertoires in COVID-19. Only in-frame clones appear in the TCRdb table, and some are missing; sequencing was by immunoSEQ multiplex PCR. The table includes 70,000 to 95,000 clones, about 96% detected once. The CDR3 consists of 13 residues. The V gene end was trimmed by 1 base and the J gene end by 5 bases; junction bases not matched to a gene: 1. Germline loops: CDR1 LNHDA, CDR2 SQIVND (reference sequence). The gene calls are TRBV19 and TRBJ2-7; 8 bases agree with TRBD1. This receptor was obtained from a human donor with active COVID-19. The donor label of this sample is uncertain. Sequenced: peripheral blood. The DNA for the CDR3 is TGTGCCAGTAGTATAGGGACAGGGAACGAGCAGTACTTC. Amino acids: CASSIGTGNEQYF.